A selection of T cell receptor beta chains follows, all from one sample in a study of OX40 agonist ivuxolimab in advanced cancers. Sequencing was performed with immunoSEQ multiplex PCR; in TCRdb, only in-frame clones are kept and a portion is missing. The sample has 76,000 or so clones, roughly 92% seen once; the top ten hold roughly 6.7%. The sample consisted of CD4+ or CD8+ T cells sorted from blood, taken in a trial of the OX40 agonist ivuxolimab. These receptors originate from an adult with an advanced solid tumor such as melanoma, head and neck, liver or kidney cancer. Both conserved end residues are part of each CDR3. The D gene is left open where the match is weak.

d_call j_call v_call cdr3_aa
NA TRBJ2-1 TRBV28 CASRAGVYNEQFF
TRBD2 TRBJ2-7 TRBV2 CATSGLAAEQYF
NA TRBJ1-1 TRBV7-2 CASSFAGGNTEAFF
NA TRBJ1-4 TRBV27 CASSLEYGGYEKLFF
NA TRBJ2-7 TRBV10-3 CAISQGMSYEQYF
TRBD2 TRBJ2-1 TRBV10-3 CAISGAGLGNYHGTYNEQFF
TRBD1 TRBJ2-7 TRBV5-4 CASSMGQATYEQYF
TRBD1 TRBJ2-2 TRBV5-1 CASSLQGARNTGELFF
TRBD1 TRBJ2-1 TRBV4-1 CASSRGRGFDEQFF
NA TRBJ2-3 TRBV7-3 CASSSLGGDTQYF
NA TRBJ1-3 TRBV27 CASSLRGFSGNTIYF
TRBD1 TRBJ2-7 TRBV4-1 CASSYKVADRTGVEQYF
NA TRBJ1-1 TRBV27 CASSLTVNTEAFF
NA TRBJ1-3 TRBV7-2 CASSLGGGGNTIYF
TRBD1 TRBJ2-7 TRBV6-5 CASSLGQAAYEQYF
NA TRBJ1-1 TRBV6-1 CASSEDRLNTEAFF
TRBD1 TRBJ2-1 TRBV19 CASSYTGQGYNEQFF
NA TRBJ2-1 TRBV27 CASSFSVTGAYNEQFF